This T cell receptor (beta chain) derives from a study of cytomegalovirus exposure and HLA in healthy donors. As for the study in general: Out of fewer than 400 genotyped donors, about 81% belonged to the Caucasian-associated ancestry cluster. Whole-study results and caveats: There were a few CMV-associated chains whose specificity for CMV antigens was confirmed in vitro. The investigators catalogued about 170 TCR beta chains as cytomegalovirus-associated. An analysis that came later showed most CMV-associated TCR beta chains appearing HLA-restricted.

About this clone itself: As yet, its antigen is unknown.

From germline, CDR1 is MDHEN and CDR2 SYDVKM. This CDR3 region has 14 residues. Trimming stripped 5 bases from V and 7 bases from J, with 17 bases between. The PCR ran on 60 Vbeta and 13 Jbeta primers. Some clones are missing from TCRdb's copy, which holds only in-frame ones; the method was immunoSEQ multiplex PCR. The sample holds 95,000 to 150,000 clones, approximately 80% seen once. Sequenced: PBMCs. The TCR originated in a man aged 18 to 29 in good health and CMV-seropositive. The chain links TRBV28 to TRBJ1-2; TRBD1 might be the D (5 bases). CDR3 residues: CASSRTGGGRGYTF. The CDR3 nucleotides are TGTGCCAGCAGTCGTACTGGGGGAGGTCGTGGCTACACCTTC.